Listed below are T cell receptor beta chains from one sample, sequenced in a study of OX40 agonist ivuxolimab in advanced cancers. Measured with immunoSEQ multiplex PCR; TCRdb has only the in-frame clones, and not every one. Of 50,000 to 65,000 clones detected, nearly 95% appear once; the ten largest clones hold 20% to 30%. The source material was CD4+ or CD8+ T cells sorted from blood, sampled in a trial of the OX40 agonist ivuxolimab. The receptors were gathered from an adult with an advanced solid tumor such as melanoma, head and neck, liver or kidney cancer. Both conserved end residues are part of each CDR3. D genes are given only for firm matches. Some rows have no size entry. The others give once, few or many, or a class for an expanded clone.

V	J	size	D	DNA	CDR3
TRBV9	TRBJ2-1	-	TRBD2	TGTGCCAGCAGCACGAGTTCCGGGACTAGCTACAATGAGCAGTTCTTC	CASSTSSGTSYNEQFF
TRBV2	TRBJ2-1	-	TRBD2	TGTGCCAGCAGTTTGGGAGGGGTTGTCAATGAGCAGTTCTTC	CASSLGGVVNEQFF
TRBV4-3	TRBJ2-7	once	TRBD2	TGCGCCAGCAGCCAAGATAGGGCTAGCGGGAGCTACGAGCAGTACTTC	CASSQDRASGSYEQYF
TRBV28	TRBJ2-7	-	TRBD1	TGTGCCAGCGAGTCAGGGGGCTCCTACGAGCAGTACTTC	CASESGGSYEQYF
TRBV28	TRBJ2-3	-	TRBD2	TGTGCCAGCAGTTCCTCCGGGACTAGCGGGAGAGGAGGAACGCAGTATTTT	CASSSSGTSGRGGTQYF
TRBV29-1	TRBJ2-2	-	TRBD2	TGCAGCGTCGTGACTAGCGGGAGGGTCGGGGAGCTGTTTTTT	CSVVTSGRVGELFF
TRBV27	TRBJ1-1	few	TRBD1	TGTGCCAGCAGTACAGGGGCCTCTGAAGCTTTCTTT	CASSTGASEAFF
TRBV7-9	TRBJ2-2	-	TRBD2	TGTGCCAGCAGCCCGGCTCCGGGAGGGCCGAGAACCGGGGAGCTGTTTTTT	CASSPAPGGPRTGELFF
TRBV7-2	TRBJ2-2	-	-	TGTGCCAGCAGCTTCCCAACCGGGGAGCTGTTTTTT	CASSFPTGELFF
TRBV2	TRBJ2-5	-	-	TGTGCCAGCACTCTCCCGGACGGCCAAGAGACCCAGTACTTC	CASTLPDGQETQYF
TRBV7-9	TRBJ2-7	-	-	TGTGCCAGCAGCTTCACCCTTAACGAGCAGTACTTC	CASSFTLNEQYF
TRBV7-8	TRBJ2-1	-	-	TGTGCCAGCAGCCCTCTGACAGGCGAGCAGTTCTTC	CASSPLTGEQFF
TRBV15	TRBJ1-5	-	-	TGTGCCACCAGCACCGACAGAATAACAGCTCAGCCCCAGCATTTT	CATSTDRITAQPQHF
TRBV4-1	TRBJ2-7	-	TRBD2	TGCGCCAGCAGCCAGCGACCTTCTTGGACTAGCGGGAATTACGAGCAGTACTTC	CASSQRPSWTSGNYEQYF
TRBV27	TRBJ1-2	-	TRBD1	TGTGCCAGCAGTCCAGGACAGGGGGCCGTATACTATGGCTACACCTTC	CASSPGQGAVYYGYTF
TRBV19	TRBJ2-1	-	-	TGTGCCAGTAGTATGGCCATCCTATACAATGAGCAGTTCTTC	CASSMAILYNEQFF
TRBV28	TRBJ2-7	once	TRBD2	TGTGCCAGCAGTTCCCGACTAGCGGGAAGGGAGCAGTACTTC	CASSSRLAGREQYF